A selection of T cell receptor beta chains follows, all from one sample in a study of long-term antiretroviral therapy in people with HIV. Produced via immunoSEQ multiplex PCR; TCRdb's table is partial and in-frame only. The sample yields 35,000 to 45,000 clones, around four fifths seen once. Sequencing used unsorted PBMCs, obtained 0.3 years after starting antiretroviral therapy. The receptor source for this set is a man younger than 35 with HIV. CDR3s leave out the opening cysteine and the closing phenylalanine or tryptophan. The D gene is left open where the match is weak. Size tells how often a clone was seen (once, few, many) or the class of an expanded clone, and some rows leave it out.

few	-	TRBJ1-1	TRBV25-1	ASSESVAGTAEAF
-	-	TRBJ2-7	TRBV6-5	ATGSYEQY
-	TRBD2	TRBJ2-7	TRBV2	ASRGLAEIYEQY
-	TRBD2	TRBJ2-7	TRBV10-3	AIRATSGRSYEQY
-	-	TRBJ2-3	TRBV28	ASRPGGVGDTQY
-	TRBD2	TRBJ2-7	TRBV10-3	ATKPGLAGGLGEQY
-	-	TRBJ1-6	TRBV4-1	ASSRSRGFSSPLH
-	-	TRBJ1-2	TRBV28	ANWGDGLGYT
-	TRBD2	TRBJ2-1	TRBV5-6	ASRTAAKGGTDEQF
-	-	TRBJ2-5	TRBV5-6	ASSWGYQETQY
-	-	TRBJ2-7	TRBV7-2	ASSSRTAVSEQY
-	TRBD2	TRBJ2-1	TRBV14	ASSQDLNRRDYPYNEQF
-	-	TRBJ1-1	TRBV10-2	ASSEDTLDSLVNTEAF
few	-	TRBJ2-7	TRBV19	ASSRTVGEQY
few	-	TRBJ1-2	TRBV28	ASSYGQNYGYT
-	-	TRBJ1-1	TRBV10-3	AIKPESLPDAF
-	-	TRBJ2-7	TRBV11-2	ASSLDHGNAYEQY
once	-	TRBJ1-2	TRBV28	ASPRQWSEYGYT
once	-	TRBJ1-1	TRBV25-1	ASSEYRNTEAF
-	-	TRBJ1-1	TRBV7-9	ASRKVPEIEAF
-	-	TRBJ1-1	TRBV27	ASRGRGTNTEAF
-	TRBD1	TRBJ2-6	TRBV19	ASSKKLTGLGANVLT
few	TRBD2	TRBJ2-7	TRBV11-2	ASSFGLAGGYEQY
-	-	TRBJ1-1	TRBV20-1	SARDHTEAF
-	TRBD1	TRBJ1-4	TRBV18	ASSPGQGEKLF
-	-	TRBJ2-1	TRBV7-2	ASKTPGVYNEQF
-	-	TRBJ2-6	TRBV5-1	ASSSGTGRANVLT
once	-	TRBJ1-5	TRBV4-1	ASSQLQGVDQPQH
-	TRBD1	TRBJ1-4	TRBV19	ASSSFGQGYEKLF
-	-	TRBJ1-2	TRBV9	ASQDGYT
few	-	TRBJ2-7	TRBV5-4	ASSLGQGDEQY
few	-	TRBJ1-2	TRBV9	ASSNLYGYT
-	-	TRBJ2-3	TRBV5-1	ASSPVGAGADTQY
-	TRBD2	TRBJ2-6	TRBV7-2	ASSLGGREGPGANVLT
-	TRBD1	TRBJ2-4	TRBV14	ASSHRTGFAKNIQY
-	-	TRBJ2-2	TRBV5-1	ASSGSGNGELF
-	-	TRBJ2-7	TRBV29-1	SVEYGTGLYEQY
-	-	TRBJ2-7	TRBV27	ASSYADSPVYEQY
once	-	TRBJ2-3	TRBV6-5	ASSSRRGVDTQY
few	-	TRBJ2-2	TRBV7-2	ASTPLGAGELF
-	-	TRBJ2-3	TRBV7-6	ASSPTRSTQY
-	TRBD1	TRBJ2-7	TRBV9	ASSVGDSSSYEQY
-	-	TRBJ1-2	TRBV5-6	ASSPGVGVAYGYT
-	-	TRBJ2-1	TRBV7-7	ASSPRDFVSYNEQF
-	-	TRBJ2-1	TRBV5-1	ASSLGAGSRYNEQF
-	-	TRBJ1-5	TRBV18	ASSLSFGGGQPQH
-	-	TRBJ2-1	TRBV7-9	ASSLGVSDGDEQF
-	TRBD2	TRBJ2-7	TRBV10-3	AISVPHNLAGEYEQY
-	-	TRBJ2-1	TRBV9	ASSVVDHDRVSYNEQF
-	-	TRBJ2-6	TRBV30	AWSVSSGANVLT
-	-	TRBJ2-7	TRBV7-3	ASSPQAGVEQY
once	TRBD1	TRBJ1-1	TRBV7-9	ASSVTRDRGTEAF
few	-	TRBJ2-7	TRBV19	ASSIEGASGVQY
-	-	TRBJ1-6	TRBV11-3	ASSLILSYNSPLH
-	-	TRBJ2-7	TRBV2	ASSDPSSYEQY